This TCR beta chain appears in the sequencing data of a study of blood T cell repertoires in COVID-19. Study-wide background: Specimens from acute and convalescent COVID-19 originated in the United States, Italy and Spain. T cells, B-cell-depleted T cells, or PBMCs provided the cDNA or gDNA that served as material.

In the study's own analysis: Cell counts per sample came from amplifying reference gene primers. The data were produced by immunoSEQ multiplex PCR, yet TCRdb's version contains in-frame clones alone and is incomplete. The D gene and trimming were derived from the DNA, and the V and J assignments and clone size from that table. This table has about 270,000 clones, around 81% appearing once. This clone has only one observation. Germline V gene data show CDR1 as SGDLS and CDR2 as YYNGEE. The length of the CDR3 is 16 residues. J gave up 2 bases and V 4 bases, and 6 bases lay outside the gene matches. Specimen: peripheral blood. V gene TRBV9 combines with J gene TRBJ2-3, with TRBD2 identical over 11 bases. This TCR derives from a woman aged 55-69 years with active or convalescent COVID-19. The CDR3 here is CASSLGSGGATDTQYF. The CDR3 coding sequence is TGTGCCAGCAGCCTCGGTAGCGGGGGGGCCACAGATACGCAGTATTTT.